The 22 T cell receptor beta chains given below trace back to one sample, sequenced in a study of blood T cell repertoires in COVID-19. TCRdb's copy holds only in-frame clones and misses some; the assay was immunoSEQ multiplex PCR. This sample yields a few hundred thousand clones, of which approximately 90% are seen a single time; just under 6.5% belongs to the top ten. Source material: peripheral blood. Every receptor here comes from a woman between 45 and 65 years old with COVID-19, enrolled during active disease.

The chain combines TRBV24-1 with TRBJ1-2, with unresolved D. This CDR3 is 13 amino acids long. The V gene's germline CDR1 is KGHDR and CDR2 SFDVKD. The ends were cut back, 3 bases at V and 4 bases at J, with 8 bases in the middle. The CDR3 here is CATSDTSVYGYTF. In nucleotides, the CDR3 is TGTGCCACCAGTGATACCTCAGTCTATGGCTACACCTTC.

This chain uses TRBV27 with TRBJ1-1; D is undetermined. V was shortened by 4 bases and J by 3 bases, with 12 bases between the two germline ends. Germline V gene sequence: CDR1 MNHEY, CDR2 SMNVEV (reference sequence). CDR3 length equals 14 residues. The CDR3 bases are TGTGCCAGCAGTTATATGGCCCGGGACACTGAAGCTTTCTTT. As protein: CASSYMARDTEAFF.

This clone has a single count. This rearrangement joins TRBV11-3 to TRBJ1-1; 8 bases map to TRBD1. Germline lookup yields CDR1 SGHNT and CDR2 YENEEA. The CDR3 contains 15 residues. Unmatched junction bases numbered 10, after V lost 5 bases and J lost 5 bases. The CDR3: CASSLSQGAPTEAFF. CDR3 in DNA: TGTGCCAGCAGCCTTTCCCAGGGGGCGCCGACTGAAGCTTTCTTT.

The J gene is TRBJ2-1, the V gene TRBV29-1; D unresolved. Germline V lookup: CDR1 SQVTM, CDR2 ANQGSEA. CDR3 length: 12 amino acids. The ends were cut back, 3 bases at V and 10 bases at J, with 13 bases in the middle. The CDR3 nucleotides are TGCAGCGTTGATGGTCTAGATTCCGAGCAGTTCTTC. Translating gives CSVDGLDSEQFF.

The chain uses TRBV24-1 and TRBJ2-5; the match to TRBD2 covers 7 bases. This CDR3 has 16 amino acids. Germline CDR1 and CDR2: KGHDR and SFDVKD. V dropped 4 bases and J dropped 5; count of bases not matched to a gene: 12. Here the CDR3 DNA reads TGTGCCACCAGTGACTCCGGGCCTAGCGGATTGGAGACCCAGTACTTC. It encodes CATSDSGPSGLETQYF.

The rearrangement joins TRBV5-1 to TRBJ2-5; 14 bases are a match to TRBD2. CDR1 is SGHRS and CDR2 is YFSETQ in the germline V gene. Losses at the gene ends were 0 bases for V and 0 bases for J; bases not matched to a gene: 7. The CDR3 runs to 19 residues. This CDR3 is CASSLAQPGLAGDQETQYF. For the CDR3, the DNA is TGCGCCAGCAGCTTGGCACAACCGGGACTAGCGGGAGACCAAGAGACCCAGTACTTC. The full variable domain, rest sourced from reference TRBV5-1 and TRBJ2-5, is KAGVTQTPRYLIKTRGQQVTLSCSPISGHRSVSWYQQTPGQGLQFLFEYFSETQRNKGNFPGRFSGRQFSNSRSEMNVSTLELGDSALYLCASSLAQPGLAGDQETQYFGPGTRLLVL.

CDR3: CASTHPESQLPNSPLHF. CDR3 bases: TGTGCCAGCACCCATCCAGAATCACAGTTACCCAATTCACCCCTCCACTTT. The chain combines TRBV7-2 with TRBJ1-6; D not resolved. Germline V gene data show CDR1 as SGHTA and CDR2 as FQGNSA. The V end was cut by 7 bases, the J end by 7 bases, with 23 bases between. The CDR3 is 17 residues long.

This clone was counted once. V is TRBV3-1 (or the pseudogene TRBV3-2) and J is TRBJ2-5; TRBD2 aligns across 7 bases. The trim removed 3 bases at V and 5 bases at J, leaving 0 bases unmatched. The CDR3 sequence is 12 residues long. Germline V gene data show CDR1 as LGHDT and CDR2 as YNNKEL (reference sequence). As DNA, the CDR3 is TGTGCCAGCAGCCAGGGGGGGGAGACCCAGTACTTC. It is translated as CASSQGGETQYF.

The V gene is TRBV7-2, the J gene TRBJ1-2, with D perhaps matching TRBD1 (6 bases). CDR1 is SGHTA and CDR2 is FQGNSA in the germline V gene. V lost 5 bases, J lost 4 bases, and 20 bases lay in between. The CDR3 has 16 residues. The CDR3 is CASSPRGGGIGYGYTF. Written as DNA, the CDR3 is TGTGCCAGCAGCCCGAGAGGGGGGGGCATAGGCTATGGCTACACCTTC.

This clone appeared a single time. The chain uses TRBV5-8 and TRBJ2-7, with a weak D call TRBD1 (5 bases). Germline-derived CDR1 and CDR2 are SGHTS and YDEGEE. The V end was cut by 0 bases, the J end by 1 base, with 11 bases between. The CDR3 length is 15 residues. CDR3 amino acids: CASSLGQGRSYEQYF. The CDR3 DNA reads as TGTGCCAGCAGCTTGGGGCAGGGTAGGTCCTACGAGCAGTACTTC.

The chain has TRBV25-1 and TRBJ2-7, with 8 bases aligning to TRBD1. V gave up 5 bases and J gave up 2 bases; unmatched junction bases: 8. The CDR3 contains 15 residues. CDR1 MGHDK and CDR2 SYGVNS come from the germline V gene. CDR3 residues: CASSLPGTGAYEQYF. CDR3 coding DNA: TGTGCCAGCAGTCTTCCCGGGACAGGAGCCTACGAGCAGTACTTC.

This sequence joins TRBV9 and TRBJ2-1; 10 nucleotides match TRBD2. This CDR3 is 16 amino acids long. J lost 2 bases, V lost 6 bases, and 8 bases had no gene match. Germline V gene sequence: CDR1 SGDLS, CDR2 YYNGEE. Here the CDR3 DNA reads TGTGCCAGCACCCGTAGTACTAGCGGGGCCTACAATGAGCAGTTCTTC. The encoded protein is CASTRSTSGAYNEQFF.

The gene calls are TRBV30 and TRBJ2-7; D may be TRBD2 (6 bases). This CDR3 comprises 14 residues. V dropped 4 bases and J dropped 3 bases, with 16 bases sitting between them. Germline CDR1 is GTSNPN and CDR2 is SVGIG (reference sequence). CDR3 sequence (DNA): TGTGCCTGGAAGCCGCGGGGCAGCTACTACGAGCAGTACTTC. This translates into CAWKPRGSYYEQYF.

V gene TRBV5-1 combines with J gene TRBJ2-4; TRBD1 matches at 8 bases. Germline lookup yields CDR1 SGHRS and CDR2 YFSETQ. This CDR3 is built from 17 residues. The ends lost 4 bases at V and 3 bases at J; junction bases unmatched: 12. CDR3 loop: CASSPHRGFRDKNIQYF. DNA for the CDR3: TGCGCCAGCAGCCCACACAGGGGGTTTAGGGACAAAAACATTCAGTACTTC. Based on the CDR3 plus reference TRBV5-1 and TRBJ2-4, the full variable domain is KAGVTQTPRYLIKTRGQQVTLSCSPISGHRSVSWYQQTPGQGLQFLFEYFSETQRNKGNFPGRFSGRQFSNSRSEMNVSTLELGDSALYLCASSPHRGFRDKNIQYFGAGTRLSVL.

The CDR3 DNA is TGTGCCAGCAGCGTAACTAGCGGGGGCACCGGGGAGCTGTTTTTT. It encodes CASSVTSGGTGELFF. The chain joins TRBV3-1 (or the pseudogene TRBV3-2) to TRBJ2-2, with 11 bases matching TRBD2. V dropped 5 bases and J dropped 4; count of bases not matched to a gene: 3. Germline V CDR1 and CDR2: LGHDT, YNNKEL (reference sequence). This CDR3 spans 15 amino acids.

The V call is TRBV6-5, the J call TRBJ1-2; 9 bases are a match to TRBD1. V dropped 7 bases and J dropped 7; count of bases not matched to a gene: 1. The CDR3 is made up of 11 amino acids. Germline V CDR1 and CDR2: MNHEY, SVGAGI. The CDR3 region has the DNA TGTGCCAGCAAGGACAGGGGTGGCTACACCTTC. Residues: CASKDRGGYTF.

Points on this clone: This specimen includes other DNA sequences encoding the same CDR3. The CDR3 sequence is CASSVGTVNTGELFF. The DNA of the CDR3 is TGTGCCAGCAGCGTAGGCACGGTGAACACCGGGGAGCTGTTTTTT. The rearrangement joins TRBV9 to TRBJ2-2; D is ambiguous. The V gene's germline CDR1 is SGDLS and CDR2 YYNGEE. Trimming left V 0 bases short and J 1 base short, with 7 bases between. The CDR3 contains 15 residues.

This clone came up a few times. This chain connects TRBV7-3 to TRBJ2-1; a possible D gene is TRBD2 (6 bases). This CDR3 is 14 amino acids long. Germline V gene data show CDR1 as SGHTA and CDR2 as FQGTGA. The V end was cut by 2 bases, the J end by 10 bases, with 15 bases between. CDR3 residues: CASSLGSWGLEQFF. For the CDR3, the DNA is TGTGCCAGCAGCTTAGGGTCCTGGGGACTGGAGCAGTTCTTC.

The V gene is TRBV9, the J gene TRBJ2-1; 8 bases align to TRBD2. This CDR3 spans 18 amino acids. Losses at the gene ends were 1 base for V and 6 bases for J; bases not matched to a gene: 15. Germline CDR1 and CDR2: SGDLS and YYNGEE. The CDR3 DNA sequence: TGTGCCAGCAGCGTATTAACAAGCGGGAGTACTACGGGCAATGAGCAGTTCTTC. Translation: CASSVLTSGSTTGNEQFF.

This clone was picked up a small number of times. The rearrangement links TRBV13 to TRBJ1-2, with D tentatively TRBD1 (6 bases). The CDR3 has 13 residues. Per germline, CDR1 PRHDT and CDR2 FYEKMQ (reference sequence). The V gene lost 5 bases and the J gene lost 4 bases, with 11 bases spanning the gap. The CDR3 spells CASSRTGSYGYTF. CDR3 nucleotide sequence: TGTGCCAGCAGCCGCACAGGGTCCTATGGCTACACCTTC.

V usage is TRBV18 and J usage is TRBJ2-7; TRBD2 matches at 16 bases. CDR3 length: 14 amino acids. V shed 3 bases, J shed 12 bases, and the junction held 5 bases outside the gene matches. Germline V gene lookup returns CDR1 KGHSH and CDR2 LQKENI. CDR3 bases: TGTGCCAGCTCACCCTCCGGGACTAGCGGGAGGGCGTACTTC. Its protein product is CASSPSGTSGRAYF.

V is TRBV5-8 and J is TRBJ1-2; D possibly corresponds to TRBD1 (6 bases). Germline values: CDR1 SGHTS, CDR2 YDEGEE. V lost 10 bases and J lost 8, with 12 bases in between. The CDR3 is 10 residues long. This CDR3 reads CAGSDRGYTF. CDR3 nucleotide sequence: TGTGCCGGGTCTGACAGGGGCTACACCTTC.